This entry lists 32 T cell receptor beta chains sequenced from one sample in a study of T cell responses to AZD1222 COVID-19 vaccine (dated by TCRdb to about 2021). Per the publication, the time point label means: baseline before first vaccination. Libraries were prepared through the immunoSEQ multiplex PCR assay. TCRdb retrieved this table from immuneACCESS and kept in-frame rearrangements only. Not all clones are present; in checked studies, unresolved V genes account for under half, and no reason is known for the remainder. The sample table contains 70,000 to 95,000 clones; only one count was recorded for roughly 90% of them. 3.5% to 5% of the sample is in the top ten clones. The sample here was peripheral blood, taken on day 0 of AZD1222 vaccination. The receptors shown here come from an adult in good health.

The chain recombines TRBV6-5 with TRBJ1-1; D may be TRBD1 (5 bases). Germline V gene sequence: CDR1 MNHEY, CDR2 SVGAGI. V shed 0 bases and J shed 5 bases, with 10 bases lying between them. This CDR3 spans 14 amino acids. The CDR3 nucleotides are TGTGCCAGCAGTTACTCGGCCCGGACAACTGAAGCTTTCTTT. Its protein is CASSYSARTTEAFF.

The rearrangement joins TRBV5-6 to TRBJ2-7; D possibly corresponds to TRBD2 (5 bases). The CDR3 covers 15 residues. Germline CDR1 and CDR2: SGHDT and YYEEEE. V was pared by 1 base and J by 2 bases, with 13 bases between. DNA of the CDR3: TGTGCCAGCAGCTTGCCCGGACTGCCTCCCTACGAGCAGTACTTC. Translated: CASSLPGLPPYEQYF.

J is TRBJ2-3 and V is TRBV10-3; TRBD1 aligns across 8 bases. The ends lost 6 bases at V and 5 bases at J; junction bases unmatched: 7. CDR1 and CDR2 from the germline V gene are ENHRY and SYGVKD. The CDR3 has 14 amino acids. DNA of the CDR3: TGTGCCATCAGACCGGGACAGGAAAAAGATACGCAGTATTTT. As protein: CAIRPGQEKDTQYF.

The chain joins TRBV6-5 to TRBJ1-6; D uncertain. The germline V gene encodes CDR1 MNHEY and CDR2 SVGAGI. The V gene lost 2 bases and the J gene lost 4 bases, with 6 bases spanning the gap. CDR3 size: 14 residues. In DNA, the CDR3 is TGTGCCAGCAGTTACCGGCGGTATAATTCACCCCTCCACTTT. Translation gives CASSYRRYNSPLHF.

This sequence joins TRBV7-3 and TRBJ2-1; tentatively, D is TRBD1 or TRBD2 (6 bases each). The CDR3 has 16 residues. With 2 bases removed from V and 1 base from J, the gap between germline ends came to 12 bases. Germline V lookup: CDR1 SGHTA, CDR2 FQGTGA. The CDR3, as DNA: TGTGCCAGCAGCTTATCAACGGGGGCGTCCTACAATGAGCAGTTCTTC. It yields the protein CASSLSTGASYNEQFF.

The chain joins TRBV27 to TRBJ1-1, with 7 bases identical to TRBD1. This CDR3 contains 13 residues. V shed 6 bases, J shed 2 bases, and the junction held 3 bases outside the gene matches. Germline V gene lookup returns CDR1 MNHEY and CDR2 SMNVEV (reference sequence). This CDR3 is CASSGTANTEAFF. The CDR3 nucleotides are TGTGCCAGCAGCGGGACAGCCAACACTGAAGCTTTCTTT.

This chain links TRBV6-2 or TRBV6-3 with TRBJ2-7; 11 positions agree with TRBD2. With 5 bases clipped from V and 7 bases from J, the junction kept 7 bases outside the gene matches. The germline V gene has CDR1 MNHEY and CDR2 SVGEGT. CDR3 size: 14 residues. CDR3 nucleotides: TGTGCCAGCAGTCTCGGACTAGCGGGTGGGGAGCAGTACTTC. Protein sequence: CASSLGLAGGEQYF.

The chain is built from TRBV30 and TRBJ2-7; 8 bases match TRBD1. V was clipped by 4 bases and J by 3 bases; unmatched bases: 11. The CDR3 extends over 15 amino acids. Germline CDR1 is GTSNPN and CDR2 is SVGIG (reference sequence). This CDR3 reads CAWMPPRTGYYEQYF. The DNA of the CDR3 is TGTGCCTGGATGCCCCCCCGGACAGGGTACTACGAGCAGTACTTC.

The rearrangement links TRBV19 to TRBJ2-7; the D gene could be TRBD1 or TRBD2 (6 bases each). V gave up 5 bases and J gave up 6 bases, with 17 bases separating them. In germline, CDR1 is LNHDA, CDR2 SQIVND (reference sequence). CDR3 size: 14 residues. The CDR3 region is CASSSHSGAGEQYF. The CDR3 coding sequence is TGTGCCAGTAGTTCGCATTCGGGGGCCGGCGAGCAGTACTTC.

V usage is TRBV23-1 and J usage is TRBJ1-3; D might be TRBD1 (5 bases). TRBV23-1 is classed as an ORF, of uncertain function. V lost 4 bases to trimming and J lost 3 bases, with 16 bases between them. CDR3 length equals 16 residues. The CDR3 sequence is CASSLSRLGLGNTIYF. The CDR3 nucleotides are TGCGCCAGCAGTCTTTCCCGGCTGGGGCTTGGAAACACCATATATTTT.

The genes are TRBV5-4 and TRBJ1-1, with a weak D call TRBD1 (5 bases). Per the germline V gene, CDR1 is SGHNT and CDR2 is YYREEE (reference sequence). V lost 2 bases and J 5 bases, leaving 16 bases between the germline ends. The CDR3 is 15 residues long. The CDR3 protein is CASSLLGTVLTEAFF. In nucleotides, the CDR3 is TGTGCCAGCAGCTTACTTGGGACGGTTTTAACTGAAGCTTTCTTT.

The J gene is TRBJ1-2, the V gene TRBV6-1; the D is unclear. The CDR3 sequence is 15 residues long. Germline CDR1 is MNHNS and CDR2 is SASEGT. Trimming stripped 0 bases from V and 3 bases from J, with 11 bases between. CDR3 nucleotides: TGTGCCAGCAGTGAAGCCGAAAGCACATACTATGGCTACACCTTC. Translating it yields CASSEAESTYYGYTF.

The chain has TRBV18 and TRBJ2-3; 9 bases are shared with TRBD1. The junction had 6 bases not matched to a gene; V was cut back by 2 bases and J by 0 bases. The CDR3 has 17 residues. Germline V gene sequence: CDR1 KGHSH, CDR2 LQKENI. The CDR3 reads CASSPVGTGTSTDTQYF. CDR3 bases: TGTGCCAGCTCACCAGTCGGGACAGGGACTAGCACAGATACGCAGTATTTT.

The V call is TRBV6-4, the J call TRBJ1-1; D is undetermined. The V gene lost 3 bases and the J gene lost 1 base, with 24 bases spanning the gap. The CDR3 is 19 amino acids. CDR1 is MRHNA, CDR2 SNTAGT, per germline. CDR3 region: CASSEAGLLGKMRNTEAFF. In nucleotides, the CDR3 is TGTGCCAGCAGTGAGGCCGGGTTATTGGGGAAAATGAGGAACACTGAAGCTTTCTTT.

DNA of the CDR3: TGCGCCAGCAAAATGGAGGCCAACACGGGTAATTCACCCCTCCACTTT. It specifies CASKMEANTGNSPLHF. The chain carries TRBV5-1 and TRBJ1-6; D not certain. This CDR3 comprises 16 residues. Trimming shortened V by 6 bases and J by 6 bases, and 19 bases separated the two germline ends. The germline V gene encodes CDR1 SGHRS and CDR2 YFSETQ.

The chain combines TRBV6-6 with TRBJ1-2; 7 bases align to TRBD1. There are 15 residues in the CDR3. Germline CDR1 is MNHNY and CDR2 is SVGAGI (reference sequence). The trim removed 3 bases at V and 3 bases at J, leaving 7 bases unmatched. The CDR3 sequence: CASSYPYDRDYGYTF. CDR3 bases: TGTGCCAGCAGTTATCCTTACGACAGGGACTATGGCTACACCTTC.

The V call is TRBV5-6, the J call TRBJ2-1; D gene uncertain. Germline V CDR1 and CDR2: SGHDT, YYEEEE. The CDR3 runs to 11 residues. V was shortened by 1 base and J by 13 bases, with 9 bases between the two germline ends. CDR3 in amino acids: CASSLLGIQFF. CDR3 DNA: TGTGCCAGCAGCTTGTTAGGGATTCAGTTCTTC.

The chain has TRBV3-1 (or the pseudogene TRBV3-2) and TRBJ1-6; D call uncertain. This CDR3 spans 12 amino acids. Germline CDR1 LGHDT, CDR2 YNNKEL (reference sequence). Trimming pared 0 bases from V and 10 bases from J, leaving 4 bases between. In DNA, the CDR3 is TGTGCCAGCAGCCAAGAACCCTCACCCCTCCACTTT. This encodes CASSQEPSPLHF.

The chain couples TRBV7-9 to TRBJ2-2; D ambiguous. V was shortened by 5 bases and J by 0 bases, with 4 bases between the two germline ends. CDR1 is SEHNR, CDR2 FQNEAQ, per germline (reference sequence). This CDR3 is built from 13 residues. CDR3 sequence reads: CASSPTNTGELFF. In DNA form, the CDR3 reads TGTGCCAGCAGCCCGACGAACACCGGGGAGCTGTTTTTT.

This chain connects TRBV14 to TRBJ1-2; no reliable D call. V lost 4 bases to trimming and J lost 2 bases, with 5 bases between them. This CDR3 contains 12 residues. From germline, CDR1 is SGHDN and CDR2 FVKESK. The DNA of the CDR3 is TGTGCCAGCAGCCCTCCGAACTATGGCTACACCTTC. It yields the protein CASSPPNYGYTF.

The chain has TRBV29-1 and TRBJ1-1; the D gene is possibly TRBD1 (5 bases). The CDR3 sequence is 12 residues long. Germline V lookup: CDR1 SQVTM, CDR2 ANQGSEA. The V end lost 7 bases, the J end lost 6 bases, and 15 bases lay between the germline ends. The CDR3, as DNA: TGCAGCGCCCGTCGGGGCGGACCTGAAGCTTTCTTT. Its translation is CSARRGGPEAFF. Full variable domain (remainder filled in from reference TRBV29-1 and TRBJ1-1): SAVISQKPSRDICQRGTSLTIQCQVDSQVTMMFWYRQQPGQSLTLIATANQGSEATYESGFVIDKFPISRPNLTFSTLTVSNMSPEDSSIYLCSARRGGPEAFFGQGTRLTVV.

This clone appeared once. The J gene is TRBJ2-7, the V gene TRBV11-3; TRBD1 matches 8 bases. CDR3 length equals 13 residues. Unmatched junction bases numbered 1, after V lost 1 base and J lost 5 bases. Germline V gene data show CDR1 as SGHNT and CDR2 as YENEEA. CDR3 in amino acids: CASSLGQGNEQYF. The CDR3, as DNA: TGTGCCAGCAGCTTAGGACAGGGGAACGAGCAGTACTTC.

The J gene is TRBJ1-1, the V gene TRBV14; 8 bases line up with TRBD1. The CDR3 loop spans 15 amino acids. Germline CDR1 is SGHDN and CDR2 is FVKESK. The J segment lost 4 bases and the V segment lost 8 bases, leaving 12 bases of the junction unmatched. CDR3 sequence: CASAPFITGGTEAFF. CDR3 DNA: TGTGCCAGCGCTCCTTTTATCACAGGGGGCACTGAAGCTTTCTTT.

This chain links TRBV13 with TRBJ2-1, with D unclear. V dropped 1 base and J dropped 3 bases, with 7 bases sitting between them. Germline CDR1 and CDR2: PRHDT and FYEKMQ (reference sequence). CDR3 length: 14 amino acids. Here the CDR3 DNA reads TGTGCCAGCAGCTTAGACAGTTACTACAATGAGCAGTTCTTC. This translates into CASSLDSYYNEQFF.

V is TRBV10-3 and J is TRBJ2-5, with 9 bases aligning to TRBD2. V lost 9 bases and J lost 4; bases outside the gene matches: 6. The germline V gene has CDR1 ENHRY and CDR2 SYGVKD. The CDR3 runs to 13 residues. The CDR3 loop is CAILAGWGETQYF. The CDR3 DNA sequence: TGTGCCATTCTAGCGGGATGGGGAGAGACCCAGTACTTC.

CDR3 coding DNA: TGTGCCAGTGCAGTCCGGGACTACCACGACGAGCAGTTCTTC. It translates to CASAVRDYHDEQFF. This chain connects TRBV27 to TRBJ2-1, with 7 bases lining up with TRBD2. Germline loops: CDR1 MNHEY, CDR2 SMNVEV (reference sequence). The V gene end was trimmed by 9 bases and the J gene end by 10 bases; junction bases not matched to a gene: 15. The CDR3 runs to 14 residues.

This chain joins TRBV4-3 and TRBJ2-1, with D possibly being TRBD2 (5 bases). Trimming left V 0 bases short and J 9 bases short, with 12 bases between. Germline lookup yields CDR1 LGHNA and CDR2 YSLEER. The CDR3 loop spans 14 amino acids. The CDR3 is CASSQELLGIEQFF. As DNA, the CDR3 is TGCGCCAGCAGCCAAGAACTCCTCGGGATTGAGCAGTTCTTC.

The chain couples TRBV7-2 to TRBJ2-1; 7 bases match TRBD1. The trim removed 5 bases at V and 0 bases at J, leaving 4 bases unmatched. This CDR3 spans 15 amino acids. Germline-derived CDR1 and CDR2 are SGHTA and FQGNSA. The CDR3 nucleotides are TGTGCCAGCAGCAGAGGGGGCAGCTCCTACAATGAGCAGTTCTTC. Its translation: CASSRGGSSYNEQFF.

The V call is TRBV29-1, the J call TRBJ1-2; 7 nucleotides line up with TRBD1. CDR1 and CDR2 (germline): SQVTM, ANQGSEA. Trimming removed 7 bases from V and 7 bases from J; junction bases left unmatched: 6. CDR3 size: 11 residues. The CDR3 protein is CSARDRVGYTF. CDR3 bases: TGCAGCGCCCGCGACAGGGTTGGCTACACCTTC.

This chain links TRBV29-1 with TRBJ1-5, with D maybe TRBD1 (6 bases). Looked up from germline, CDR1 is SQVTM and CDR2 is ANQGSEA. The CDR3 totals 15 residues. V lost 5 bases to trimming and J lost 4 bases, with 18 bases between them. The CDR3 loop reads CSVCDRPDGNQPQHF. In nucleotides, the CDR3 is TGCAGCGTTTGTGACAGGCCCGACGGAAATCAGCCCCAGCATTTT.

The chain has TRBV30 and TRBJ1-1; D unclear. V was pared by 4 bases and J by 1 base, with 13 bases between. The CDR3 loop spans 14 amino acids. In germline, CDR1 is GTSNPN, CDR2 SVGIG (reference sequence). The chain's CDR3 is CAWIRVSGNTEAFF. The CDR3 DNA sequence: TGTGCCTGGATCCGGGTGTCAGGGAACACTGAAGCTTTCTTT.

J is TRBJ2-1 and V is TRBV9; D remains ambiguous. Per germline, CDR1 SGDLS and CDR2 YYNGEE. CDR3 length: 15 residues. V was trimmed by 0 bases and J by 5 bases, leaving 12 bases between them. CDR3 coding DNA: TGTGCCAGCAGCGTAGATAGCAGCCCCAACAATGAGCAGTTCTTC. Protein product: CASSVDSSPNNEQFF.